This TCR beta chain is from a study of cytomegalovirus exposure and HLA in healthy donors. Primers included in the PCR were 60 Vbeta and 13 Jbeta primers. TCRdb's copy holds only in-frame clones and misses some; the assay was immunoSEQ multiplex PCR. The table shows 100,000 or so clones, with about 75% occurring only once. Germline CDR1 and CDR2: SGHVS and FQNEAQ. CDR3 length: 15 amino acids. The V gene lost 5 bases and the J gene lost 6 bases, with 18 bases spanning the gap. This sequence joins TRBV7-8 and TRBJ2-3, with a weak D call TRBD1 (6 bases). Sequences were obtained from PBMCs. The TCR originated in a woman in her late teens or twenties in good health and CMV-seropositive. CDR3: CASSPQGLATDTQYF. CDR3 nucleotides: TGTGCCAGCAGCCCTCAGGGGCTAGCAACGGATACGCAGTATTTT.